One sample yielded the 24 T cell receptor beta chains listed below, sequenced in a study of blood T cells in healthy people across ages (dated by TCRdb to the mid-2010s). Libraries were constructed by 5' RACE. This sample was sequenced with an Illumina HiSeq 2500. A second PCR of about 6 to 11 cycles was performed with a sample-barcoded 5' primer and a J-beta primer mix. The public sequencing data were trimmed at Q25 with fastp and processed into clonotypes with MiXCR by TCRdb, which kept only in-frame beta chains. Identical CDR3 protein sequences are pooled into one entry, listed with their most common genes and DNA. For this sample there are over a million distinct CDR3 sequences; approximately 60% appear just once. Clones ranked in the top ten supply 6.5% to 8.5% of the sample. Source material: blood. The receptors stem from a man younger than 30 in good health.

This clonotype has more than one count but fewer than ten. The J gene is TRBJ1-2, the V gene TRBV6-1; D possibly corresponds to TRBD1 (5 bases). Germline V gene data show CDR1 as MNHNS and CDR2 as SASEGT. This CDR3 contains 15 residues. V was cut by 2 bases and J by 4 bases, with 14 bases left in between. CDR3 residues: CASSEFAPGTYGYTF. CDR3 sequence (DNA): TGTGCCAGCAGTGAATTCGCACCAGGGACCTATGGCTACACCTTC.

In DNA, the CDR3 is TGCAGCGTTGAGTGGACAGACTCCTACGAGCAGTACTTC. The encoded protein is CSVEWTDSYEQYF. The rearrangement links TRBV29-1 to TRBJ2-7, with D maybe TRBD1 (6 bases). The CDR3 sequence is 13 residues long. Trimming stripped 3 bases from V and 0 bases from J, with 9 bases between. Germline V gives CDR1 SQVTM, CDR2 ANQGSEA.

CDR3 sequence (DNA): TGCGCCAGCAGCACCTTAGCGCGGAGGGTCGATACGCAGTATTTT. Translated, it gives CASSTLARRVDTQYF. The chain links TRBV4-1 to TRBJ2-3; D possibly corresponds to TRBD2 (6 bases). Germline lookup yields CDR1 MGHRA and CDR2 YSYEKL. Trimming took off 5 bases at V and 6 bases at J, with 18 bases between the two ends. The CDR3 consists of 15 residues.

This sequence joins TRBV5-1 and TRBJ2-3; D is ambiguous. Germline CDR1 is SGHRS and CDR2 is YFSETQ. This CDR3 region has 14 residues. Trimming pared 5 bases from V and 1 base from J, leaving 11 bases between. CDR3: CASRSEYGTDTQYF. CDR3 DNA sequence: TGCGCCAGCAGGTCAGAATATGGCACAGATACGCAGTATTTT.

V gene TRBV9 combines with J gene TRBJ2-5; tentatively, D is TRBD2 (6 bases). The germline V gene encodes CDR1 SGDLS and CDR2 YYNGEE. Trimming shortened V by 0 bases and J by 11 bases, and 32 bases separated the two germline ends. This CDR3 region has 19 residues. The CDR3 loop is CASSVGGGGVSLLLGEQYF. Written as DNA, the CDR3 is TGTGCCAGCAGCGTAGGTGGGGGAGGTGTATCCCTCCTATTGGGAGAGCAGTACTTC. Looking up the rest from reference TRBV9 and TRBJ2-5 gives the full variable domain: DSGVTQTPKHLITATGQRVTLRCSPRSGDLSVYWYQQSLDQGLQFLIQYYNGEERAKGNILERFSAQQFPDLHSELNLSSLELGDSALYFCASSVGGGGVSLLLGEQYFGPGTRLLVL.

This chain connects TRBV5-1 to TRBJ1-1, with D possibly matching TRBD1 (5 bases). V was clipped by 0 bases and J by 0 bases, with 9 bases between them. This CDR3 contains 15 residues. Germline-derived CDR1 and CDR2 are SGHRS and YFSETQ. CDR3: CASSLAGRVNTEAFF. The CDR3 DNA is TGCGCCAGCAGCTTGGCAGGCAGGGTGAACACTGAAGCTTTCTTT.

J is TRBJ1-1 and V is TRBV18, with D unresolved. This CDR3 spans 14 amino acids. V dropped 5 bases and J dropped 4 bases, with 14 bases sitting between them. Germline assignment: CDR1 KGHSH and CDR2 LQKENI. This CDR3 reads CASSFDSSSTEAFF. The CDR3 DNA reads TGTGCCAGCTCATTTGACTCAAGTTCCACTGAAGCTTTCTTT.

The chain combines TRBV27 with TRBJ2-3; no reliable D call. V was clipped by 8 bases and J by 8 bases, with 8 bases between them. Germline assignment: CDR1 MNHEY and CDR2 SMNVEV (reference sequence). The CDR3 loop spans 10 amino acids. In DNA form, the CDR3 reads TGTGCCAGCGGGATCATTACGCAGTATTTT. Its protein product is CASGIITQYF.

The CDR3, as DNA: TGTGCCAGCAGCGTACGGGGCGGAAGCACAGATACGCAGTATTTT. As protein: CASSVRGGSTDTQYF. This chain uses TRBV7-6 with TRBJ2-3; D may match TRBD1 or TRBD2 (5 bases each). Per the germline V gene, CDR1 is SGHVS and CDR2 is FNYEAQ. The CDR3 loop spans 15 amino acids. V was pared by 5 bases and J by 0 bases, with 12 bases between.

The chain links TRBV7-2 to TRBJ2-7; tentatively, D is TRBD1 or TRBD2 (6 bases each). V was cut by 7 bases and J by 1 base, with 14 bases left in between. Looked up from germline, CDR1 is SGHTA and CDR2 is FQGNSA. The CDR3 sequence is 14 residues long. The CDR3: CASTLGGGSYEQYF. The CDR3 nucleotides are TGTGCCAGCACCCTTGGAGGGGGGTCCTACGAGCAGTACTTC.

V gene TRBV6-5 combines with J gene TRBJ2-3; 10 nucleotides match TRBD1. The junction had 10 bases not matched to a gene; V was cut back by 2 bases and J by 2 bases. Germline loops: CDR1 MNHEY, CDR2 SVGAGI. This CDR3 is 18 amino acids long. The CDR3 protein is CASSYQAGTGAPTDTQYF. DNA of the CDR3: TGTGCCAGCAGTTACCAAGCCGGGACAGGGGCCCCCACAGATACGCAGTATTTT.

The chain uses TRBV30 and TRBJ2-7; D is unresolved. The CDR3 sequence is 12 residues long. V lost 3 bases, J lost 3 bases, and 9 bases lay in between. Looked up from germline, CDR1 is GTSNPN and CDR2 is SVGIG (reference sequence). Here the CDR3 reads CAWSDDGYEQYF. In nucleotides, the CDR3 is TGTGCCTGGAGCGACGACGGCTACGAGCAGTACTTC.

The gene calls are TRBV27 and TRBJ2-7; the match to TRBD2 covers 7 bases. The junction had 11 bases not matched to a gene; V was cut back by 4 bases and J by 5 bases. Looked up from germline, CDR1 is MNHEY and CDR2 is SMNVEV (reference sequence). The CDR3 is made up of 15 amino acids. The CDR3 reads CASSSGVAGFNEQYF. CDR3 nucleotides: TGTGCCAGCAGTTCCGGGGTAGCGGGTTTCAACGAGCAGTACTTC.

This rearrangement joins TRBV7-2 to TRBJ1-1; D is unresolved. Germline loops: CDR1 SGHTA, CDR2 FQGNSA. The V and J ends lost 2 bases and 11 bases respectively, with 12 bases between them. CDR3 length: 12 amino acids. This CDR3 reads CASSLNSGRAFF. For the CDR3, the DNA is TGTGCCAGCAGCTTAAACTCAGGTCGCGCTTTCTTT.

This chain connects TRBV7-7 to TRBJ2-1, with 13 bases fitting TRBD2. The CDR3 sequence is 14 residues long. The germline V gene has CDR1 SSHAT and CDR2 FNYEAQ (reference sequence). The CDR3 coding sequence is TGTGCTAGTGGACTAGCGGGGGAAGGCAATGAGCAGTTCTTC. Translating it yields CASGLAGEGNEQFF.

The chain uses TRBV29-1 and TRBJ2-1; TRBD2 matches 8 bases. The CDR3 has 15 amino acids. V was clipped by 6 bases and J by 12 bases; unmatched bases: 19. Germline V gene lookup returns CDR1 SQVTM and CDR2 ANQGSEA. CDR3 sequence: CSVGGVTSEQRGQFF. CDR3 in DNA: TGCAGCGTCGGGGGGGTGACTAGCGAACAACGGGGGCAGTTCTTC.

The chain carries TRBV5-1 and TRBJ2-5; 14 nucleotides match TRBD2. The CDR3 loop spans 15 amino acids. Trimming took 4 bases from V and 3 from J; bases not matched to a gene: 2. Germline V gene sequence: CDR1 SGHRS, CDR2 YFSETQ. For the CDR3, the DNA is TGCGCCAGCAGCAAGGGACTAGCGGGAGAAGAGACCCAGTACTTC. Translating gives CASSKGLAGEETQYF.

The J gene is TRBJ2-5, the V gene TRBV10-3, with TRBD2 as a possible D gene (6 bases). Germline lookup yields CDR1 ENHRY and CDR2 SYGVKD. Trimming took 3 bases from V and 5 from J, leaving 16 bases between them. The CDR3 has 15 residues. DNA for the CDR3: TGTGCCATCAGTGATAGTCGGGGACTCAGGGAGACCCAGTACTTC. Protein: CAISDSRGLRETQYF.

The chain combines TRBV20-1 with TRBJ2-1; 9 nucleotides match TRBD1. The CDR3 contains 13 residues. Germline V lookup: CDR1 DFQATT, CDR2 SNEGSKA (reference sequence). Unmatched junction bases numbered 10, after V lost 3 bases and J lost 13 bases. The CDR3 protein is CSARTGGRETQFF. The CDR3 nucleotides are TGCAGTGCTAGGACAGGGGGGAGAGAGACCCAGTTCTTC.

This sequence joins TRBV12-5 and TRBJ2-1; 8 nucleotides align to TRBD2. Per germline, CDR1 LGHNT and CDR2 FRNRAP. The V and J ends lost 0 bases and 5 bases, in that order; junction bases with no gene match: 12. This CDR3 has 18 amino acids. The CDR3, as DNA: TGTGCTAGTGGTTTGGTAGCGGTAGCGGGACCTGTAAACAATGAGCAGTTCTTC. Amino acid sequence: CASGLVAVAGPVNNEQFF.

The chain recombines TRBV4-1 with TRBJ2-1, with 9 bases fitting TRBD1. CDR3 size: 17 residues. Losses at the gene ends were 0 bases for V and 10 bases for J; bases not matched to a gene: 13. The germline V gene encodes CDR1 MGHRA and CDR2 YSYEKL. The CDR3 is CASSQDHGTGPLMEQFF. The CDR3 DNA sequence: TGCGCCAGCAGCCAAGACCACGGGACAGGGCCACTAATGGAGCAGTTCTTC.

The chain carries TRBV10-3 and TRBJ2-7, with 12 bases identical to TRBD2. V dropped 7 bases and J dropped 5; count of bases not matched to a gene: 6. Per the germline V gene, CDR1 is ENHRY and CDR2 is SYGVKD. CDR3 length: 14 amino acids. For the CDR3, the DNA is TGTGCCATCATGGGGACTAGCGGGCCCAACGAGCAGTACTTC. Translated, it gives CAIMGTSGPNEQYF.

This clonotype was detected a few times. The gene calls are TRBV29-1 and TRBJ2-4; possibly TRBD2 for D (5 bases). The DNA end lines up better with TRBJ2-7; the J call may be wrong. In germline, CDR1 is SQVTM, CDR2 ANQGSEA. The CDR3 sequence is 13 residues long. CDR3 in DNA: TGCAGCGTTGAAAGCGAGGGCTGGGGCGAGCAGTACTTC. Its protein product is CSVESEGWGEQYF.

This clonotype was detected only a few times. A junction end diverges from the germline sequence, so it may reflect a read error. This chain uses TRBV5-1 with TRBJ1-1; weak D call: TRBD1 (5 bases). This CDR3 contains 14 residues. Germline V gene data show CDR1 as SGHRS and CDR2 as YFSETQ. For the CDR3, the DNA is TGCGTCAGCAACCCTTGGGGACCGAACACTGAAGCTTTCTTT. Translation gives CVSNPWGPNTEAFF. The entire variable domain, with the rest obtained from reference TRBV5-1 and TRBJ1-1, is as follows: KAGVTQTPRYLIKTRGQQVTLSCSPISGHRSVSWYQQTPGQGLQFLFEYFSETQRNKGNFPGRFSGRQFSNSRSEMNVSTLELGDSALYLCVSNPWGPNTEAFFGQGTRLTVV.